The 17 T cell receptor beta chains given below trace back to one sample, sequenced in a study of OX40 agonist ivuxolimab in advanced cancers. The repertoire was sequenced with immunoSEQ multiplex PCR; TCRdb's copy has only in-frame clones and lacks some. The table has about 81,000 clones, around four fifths seen once. The sample consisted of CD4+ or CD8+ T cells sorted from blood, taken in a trial of the OX40 agonist ivuxolimab. These receptors all stem from an adult with an advanced solid tumor such as melanoma, head and neck, liver or kidney cancer.

The chain joins TRBV11-3 to TRBJ2-1, with 8 bases aligning to TRBD2. J was trimmed by 8 bases and V by 0 bases; bases with no gene match: 9. CDR3 size: 16 residues. Germline V CDR1 and CDR2: SGHNT, YENEEA. The DNA for the CDR3 is TGTGCCAGCAGCTTAGATAGCGGGGAGGTCGAAGATGAGCAGTTCTTC. Its translation is CASSLDSGEVEDEQFF.

The chain couples TRBV28 to TRBJ2-7; 11 bases map to TRBD2. Germline V gives CDR1 MDHEN, CDR2 SYDVKM. The CDR3 is 13 residues long. V dropped 6 bases and J dropped 3; count of bases not matched to a gene: 1. CDR3 coding DNA: TGTGCCAGCAGCACTAGCGGGAGCTACGAGCAGTACTTC. The encoded protein is CASSTSGSYEQYF. The variable domain in full, with the rest retrieved from reference TRBV28 and TRBJ2-7, is DVKVTQSSRYLVKRTGEKVFLECVQDMDHENMFWYRQDPGLGLRLIYFSYDVKMKEKGDIPEGYSVSREKKERFSLILESASTNQTSMYLCASSTSGSYEQYFGPGTRLTVT.

This rearrangement joins TRBV9 to TRBJ2-1; D may be TRBD2 (5 bases). With 4 bases removed from V and 6 bases from J, the gap between germline ends came to 11 bases. From germline, CDR1 is SGDLS and CDR2 YYNGEE. The CDR3 length is 13 residues. CDR3 nucleotide sequence: TGTGCCAGCAGCTCAGGACGGGGCAATGAGCAGTTCTTC. Protein: CASSSGRGNEQFF. Full variable domain (missing parts from reference TRBV9 and TRBJ2-1): DSGVTQTPKHLITATGQRVTLRCSPRSGDLSVYWYQQSLDQGLQFLIQYYNGEERAKGNILERFSAQQFPDLHSELNLSSLELGDSALYFCASSSGRGNEQFFGPGTRLTVL.

V and J are TRBV10-3 and TRBJ1-1; TRBD1 matches at 9 bases. With V trimmed by 4 bases and J by 5 bases, 14 bases remained unmatched. This CDR3 spans 17 amino acids. Per germline, CDR1 ENHRY and CDR2 SYGVKD. As DNA, the CDR3 is TGTGCCATCAGTGCCCCCCCCCAACAGGGGGCTGGAACTGAAGCTTTCTTT. It is translated as CAISAPPQQGAGTEAFF.

This chain links TRBV27 with TRBJ2-7; perhaps TRBD2 as D (6 bases). V lost 3 bases to trimming and J lost 7 bases, with 16 bases between them. CDR1 is MNHEY, CDR2 SMNVEV, per germline (reference sequence). This CDR3 has 14 amino acids. The CDR3 sequence is CASSFTGPGREQYF. In DNA, the CDR3 is TGTGCCAGCAGTTTTACCGGACCGGGGAGGGAGCAGTACTTC.

DNA for the CDR3: TGCGCCAGCAGGATGGACGGGTCCTCTGGAAACACCATATATTTT. Encoded protein: CASRMDGSSGNTIYF. The rearrangement uses TRBV5-1 and TRBJ1-3; no reliable D call. CDR1 and CDR2 (germline): SGHRS, YFSETQ. CDR3 length: 15 residues. V was pared by 5 bases and J by 0 bases, with 12 bases between.

The chain couples TRBV10-3 to TRBJ1-4, with D possibly being TRBD1 (6 bases). The CDR3 is 15 amino acids. Deletions cut 4 bases from V and 8 bases from J, with 17 bases between. Germline V gene lookup returns CDR1 ENHRY and CDR2 SYGVKD. The CDR3 coding sequence is TGTGCCATCAGTGGTAAGGGACAAGGGGAAGAAAAACTGTTTTTT. Protein product: CAISGKGQGEEKLFF.

V and J are TRBV28 and TRBJ1-1, with TRBD1 as a possible D gene (6 bases). Trimming left V 1 base short and J 0 bases short, with 15 bases between. This CDR3 is built from 17 residues. Germline CDR1 reads MDHEN; CDR2 reads SYDVKM. CDR3 region: CASSLLGLGQMNTEAFF. The CDR3 DNA sequence: TGTGCCAGCAGTTTATTAGGCCTAGGACAGATGAACACTGAAGCTTTCTTT.

The chain joins TRBV4-3 to TRBJ2-3, with 10 bases fitting TRBD1. CDR1 and CDR2 from the germline V gene are LGHNA and YSLEER. V shed 1 base and J 2 bases; nucleotides not matched to a gene: 6. CDR3 length equals 17 residues. The CDR3 DNA sequence: TGCGCCAGCAGCCAAGGCACCGGGACAGGGGACACAGATACGCAGTATTTT. As protein: CASSQGTGTGDTDTQYF.

This sequence joins TRBV5-1 and TRBJ2-7, with 7 bases identical to TRBD2. V dropped 5 bases and J dropped 0; count of bases not matched to a gene: 11. This CDR3 contains 16 residues. The germline V gene has CDR1 SGHRS and CDR2 YFSETQ. The CDR3 bases are TGCGCCAGCAGGGCGGGGCGGGGGACGAGCTCCTACGAGCAGTACTTC. Translated: CASRAGRGTSSYEQYF.

The CDR3 sequence: CASSPQGGYYNEQFF. In DNA form, the CDR3 reads TGTGCCAGCAGCCCCCAGGGAGGCTACTACAATGAGCAGTTCTTC. The rearrangement joins TRBV7-7 to TRBJ2-1, with a tentative D call TRBD2 (6 bases). V lost 5 bases, J lost 3 bases, and 14 bases lay in between. The CDR3 extends over 15 amino acids. CDR1 is SSHAT, CDR2 FNYEAQ, per germline (reference sequence).

This chain uses TRBV13 with TRBJ2-7; D not resolved. V lost 5 bases and J lost 6, with 14 bases in between. This CDR3 has 13 residues. Germline CDR1 PRHDT, CDR2 FYEKMQ (reference sequence). CDR3 sequence: CASSLSRSIEQYV. CDR3 in DNA: TGTGCCAGCAGCCTCTCAAGGTCGATCGAGCAGTACGTC.

The chain employs TRBV27 and TRBJ2-3; D is undetermined. This CDR3 is built from 16 residues. The V and J ends lost 6 bases and 4 bases respectively, with 20 bases between them. The germline gives CDR1 MNHEY, CDR2 SMNVEV (reference sequence). This chain's CDR3 is CASRGSLLRAADTQYF. As DNA, the CDR3 is TGTGCCAGCAGGGGATCCCTCCTCCGTGCAGCAGATACGCAGTATTTT.

V and J are TRBV30 and TRBJ1-2; unclear D gene. Germline CDR1 is GTSNPN and CDR2 is SVGIG (reference sequence). V dropped 0 bases and J dropped 8 bases, with 13 bases sitting between them. The CDR3 contains 13 residues. CDR3 nucleotides: TGTGCCTGGAGTGTACGTTACGTAGGAGGCTACACCTTC. Translation: CAWSVRYVGGYTF.

This clone was seen only a few times. This chain joins TRBV28 and TRBJ1-3, with no clear D. Trimming left V 5 bases short and J 0 bases short, with 14 bases between. CDR3 size: 16 residues. CDR1 is MDHEN, CDR2 SYDVKM, per germline. In DNA, the CDR3 is TGTGCCAGCAGTCCCTCCTACGCAACCTCTGGAAACACCATATATTTT. It is translated as CASSPSYATSGNTIYF.

The chain combines TRBV19 with TRBJ1-2, with TRBD1 as a possible D gene (5 bases). CDR1 LNHDA and CDR2 SQIVND come from the germline V gene (reference sequence). V gave up 7 bases and J gave up 0 bases, with 18 bases separating them. The CDR3 loop spans 16 amino acids. In DNA form, the CDR3 reads TGTGCCAGTACCTCAGCGGGGGGGATGGCTAACTATGGCTACACCTTC. It yields the protein CASTSAGGMANYGYTF.

CDR3: CASSLDRNYGYTF. The CDR3 nucleotides read TGCGCCAGCAGCTTGGACAGGAACTATGGCTACACCTTC. V and J are TRBV5-1 and TRBJ1-2, with D possibly TRBD1 on 5 matching bases. From germline, CDR1 is SGHRS and CDR2 YFSETQ. This CDR3 region has 13 residues. Trimming took off 0 bases at V and 2 bases at J, with 5 bases between the two ends.